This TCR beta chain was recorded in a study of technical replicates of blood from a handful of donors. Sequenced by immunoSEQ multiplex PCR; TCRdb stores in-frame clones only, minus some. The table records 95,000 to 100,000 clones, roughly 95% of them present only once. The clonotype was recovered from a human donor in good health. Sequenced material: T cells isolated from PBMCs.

CDR3 nucleotide sequence: TGTGCCAGCAGGACGCCGGGACAGGGGTCCCTGAACACTGAAGCTTTCTTT. Its protein is CASRTPGQGSLNTEAFF. The chain combines TRBV2 with TRBJ1-1; 10 bases align to TRBD1. The CDR3 length is 17 residues. The trim removed 6 bases at V and 0 bases at J, leaving 10 bases unmatched. Germline CDR1 reads SNHLY; CDR2 reads FYNNEI.